Sequencing of this T cell receptor beta chain was carried out in a study of Graves' ophthalmopathy and Graves' hyperthyroidism. RNA transcripts provided the template for amplifying TCR beta CDR3 regions. First-round RT-PCR with HTBI primers preceded a second-round multiplex PCR. TCRdb reprocessed the multiplex PCR reads via MiXCR and lists one record per CDR3 protein. Among 500,000 to 600,000 distinct CDR3 sequences, 35% to 45% were seen once, and the ten largest hold less than 4.5%. Points on this clonotype: An end of the junction does not agree with germline; a read error may underlie this.

Material for sequencing was peripheral blood or thyroid tissue (not recorded which). The sequence was collected from an adult man with Graves' hyperthyroidism.

CDR3 residues: CASSLLAPSYTEAFF. CDR3 nucleotide sequence: TGTGCCAGCAGTTTACTCGCGCCCTCCTACACTGAAGCTTTCTTT. The chain employs TRBV10-2 and TRBJ1-1; D unclear. Germline loops: CDR1 WSHSY, CDR2 SAAADI. The CDR3 loop spans 15 amino acids.